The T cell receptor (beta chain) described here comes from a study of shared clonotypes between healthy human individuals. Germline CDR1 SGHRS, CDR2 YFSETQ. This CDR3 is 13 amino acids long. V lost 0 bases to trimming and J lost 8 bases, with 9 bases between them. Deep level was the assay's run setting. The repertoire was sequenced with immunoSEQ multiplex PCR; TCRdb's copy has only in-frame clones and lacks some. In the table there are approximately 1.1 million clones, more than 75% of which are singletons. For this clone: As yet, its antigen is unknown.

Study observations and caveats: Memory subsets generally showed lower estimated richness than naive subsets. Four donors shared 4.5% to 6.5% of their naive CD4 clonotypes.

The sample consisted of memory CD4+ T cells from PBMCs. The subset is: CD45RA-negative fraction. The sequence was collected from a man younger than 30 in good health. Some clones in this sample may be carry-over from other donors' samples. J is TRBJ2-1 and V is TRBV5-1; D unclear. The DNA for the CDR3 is TGCGCCAGCAGCTTGGGTGCGAGTTATGAGCAGTTCTTC. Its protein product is CASSLGASYEQFF.